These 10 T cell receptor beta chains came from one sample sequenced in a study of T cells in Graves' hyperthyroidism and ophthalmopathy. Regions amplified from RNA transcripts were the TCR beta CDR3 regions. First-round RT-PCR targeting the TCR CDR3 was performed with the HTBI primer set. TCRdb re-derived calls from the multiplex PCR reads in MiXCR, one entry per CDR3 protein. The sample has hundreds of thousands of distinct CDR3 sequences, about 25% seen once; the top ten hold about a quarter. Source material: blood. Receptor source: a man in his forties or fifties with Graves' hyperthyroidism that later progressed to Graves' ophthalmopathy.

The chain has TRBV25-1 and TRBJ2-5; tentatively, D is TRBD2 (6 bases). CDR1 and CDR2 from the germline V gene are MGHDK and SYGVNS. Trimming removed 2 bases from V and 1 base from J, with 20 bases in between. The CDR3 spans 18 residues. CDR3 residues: CASSELAWDLGGQETQYF. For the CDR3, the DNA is TGTGCCAGCAGTGAACTAGCGTGGGATCTGGGGGGCCAAGAGACCCAGTACTTC.

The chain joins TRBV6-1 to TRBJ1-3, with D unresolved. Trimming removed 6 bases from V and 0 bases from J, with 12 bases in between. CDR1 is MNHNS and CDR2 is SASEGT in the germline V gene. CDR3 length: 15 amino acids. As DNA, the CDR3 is TGTGCCAGCAGAGGACGGTCGACCTCTGGAAACACCATATATTTT. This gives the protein CASRGRSTSGNTIYF.

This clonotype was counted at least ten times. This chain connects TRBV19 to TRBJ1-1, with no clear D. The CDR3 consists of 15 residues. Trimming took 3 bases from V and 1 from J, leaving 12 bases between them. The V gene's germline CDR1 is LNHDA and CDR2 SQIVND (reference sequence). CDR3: CASSIQSAPNTEAFF. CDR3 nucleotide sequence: TGTGCCAGTAGTATTCAGTCCGCACCGAACACTGAAGCTTTCTTT. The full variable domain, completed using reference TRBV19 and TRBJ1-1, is DGGITQSPKYLFRKEGQNVTLSCEQNLNHDAMYWYRQDPGQGLRLIYYSQIVNDFQKGDIAEGYSVSREKKESFPLTVTSAQKNPTAFYLCASSIQSAPNTEAFFGQGTRLTVV.

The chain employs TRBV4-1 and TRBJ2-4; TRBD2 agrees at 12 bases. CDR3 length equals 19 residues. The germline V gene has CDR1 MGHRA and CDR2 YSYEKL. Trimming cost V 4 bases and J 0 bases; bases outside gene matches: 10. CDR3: CASSRTGTSGSLAKNIQYF. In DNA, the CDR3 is TGCGCCAGCAGCCGTACCGGGACTAGCGGGTCACTAGCCAAAAACATTCAGTACTTC.

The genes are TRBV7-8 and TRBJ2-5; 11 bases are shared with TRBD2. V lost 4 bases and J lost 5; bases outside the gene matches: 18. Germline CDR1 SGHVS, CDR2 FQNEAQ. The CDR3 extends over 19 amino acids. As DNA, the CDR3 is TGTGCCAGCAGCTCAGCGGATAGATCAGGGACTAGCGGAAGGGAGACCCAGTACTTC. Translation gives CASSSADRSGTSGRETQYF.

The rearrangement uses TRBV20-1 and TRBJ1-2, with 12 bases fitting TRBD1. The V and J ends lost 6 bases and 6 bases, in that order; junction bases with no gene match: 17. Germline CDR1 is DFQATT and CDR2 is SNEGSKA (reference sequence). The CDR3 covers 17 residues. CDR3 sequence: CSASPGQGAASVHGYTF. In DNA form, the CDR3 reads TGCAGTGCAAGCCCGGGACAGGGGGCGGCTAGTGTGCATGGCTACACCTTC.

The CDR3, as DNA: TGCGCCAGCAGCCCCTTCGGTTTAGCGTTCCCCCCCGGGGAGCTGTTTTTT. Its translation is CASSPFGLAFPPGELFF. The V call is TRBV4-1, the J call TRBJ2-2, with D perhaps TRBD2 (5 bases). This CDR3 region has 17 residues. Trimming pared 4 bases from V and 6 bases from J, leaving 21 bases between. Germline CDR1 and CDR2: MGHRA and YSYEKL.

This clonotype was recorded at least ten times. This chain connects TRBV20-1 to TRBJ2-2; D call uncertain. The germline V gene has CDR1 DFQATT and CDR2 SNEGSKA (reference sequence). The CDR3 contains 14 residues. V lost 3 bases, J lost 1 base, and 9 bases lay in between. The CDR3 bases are TGCAGTGCTAGGGTGAACCTGAACACCGGGGAGCTGTTTTTT. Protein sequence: CSARVNLNTGELFF.

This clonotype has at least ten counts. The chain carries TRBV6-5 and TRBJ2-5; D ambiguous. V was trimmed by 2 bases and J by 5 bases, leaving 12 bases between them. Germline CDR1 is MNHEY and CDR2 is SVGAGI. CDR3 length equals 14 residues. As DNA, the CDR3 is TGTGCCAGCAGTTACAGGGCGGTTGACGAGACCCAGTACTTC. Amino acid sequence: CASSYRAVDETQYF.

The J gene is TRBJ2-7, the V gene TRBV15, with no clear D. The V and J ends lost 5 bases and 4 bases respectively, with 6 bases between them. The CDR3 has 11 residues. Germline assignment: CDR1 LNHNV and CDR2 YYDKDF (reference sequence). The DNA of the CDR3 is TGTGCCACCAGCGCCCGTTACGAGCAGTACTTC. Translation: CATSARYEQYF.